Listed here are 3 T cell receptor beta chains from one sample, sequenced in a study of shared clonotypes between healthy human individuals. The table came from immunoSEQ multiplex PCR; TCRdb's copy has only in-frame clones and leaves some out. The profile shows 600,000 or so clones, around 95% of them singletons. Naive CD8 cells, CD45RO-negative and positively selected for CCR7, excluded terminally differentiated effector memory CD45RA+ cells. Source material: naive CD8+ T cells sorted from blood. The receptors were gathered from a woman aged 25 to 39 in good health.

The V and J genes are TRBV7-8 and TRBJ2-7; a possible D gene is TRBD1 (7 bases). V was clipped by 3 bases and J by 0 bases, with 15 bases between them. Per the germline V gene, CDR1 is SGHVS and CDR2 is FQNEAQ. CDR3 size: 16 residues. CDR3 amino acids: CASSFYSGGSSYEQYF. CDR3 bases: TGTGCCAGCAGCTTTTATTCAGGGGGGAGCTCCTACGAGCAGTACTTC.

This chain's CDR3 is CSVRLLAGGTAMGNEQFF. CDR3 nucleotides: TGCAGCGTCCGCTTACTAGCGGGAGGGACGGCGATGGGTAATGAGCAGTTCTTC. V usage is TRBV29-1 and J usage is TRBJ2-1; 13 positions agree with TRBD2. The germline V gene encodes CDR1 SQVTM and CDR2 ANQGSEA. The V and J ends lost 6 bases and 7 bases, in that order; junction bases with no gene match: 18. The CDR3 length is 18 residues.

The chain combines TRBV4-1 with TRBJ2-5; 9 bases map to TRBD1. The J call may be faulty, since TRBJ2-7 better matches the DNA end. The CDR3 is made up of 14 amino acids. In germline, CDR1 is MGHRA, CDR2 YSYEKL. For the CDR3, the DNA is TGCGCCAGCAGCCACGGGACAGGGAAGGACGAGCAGTACTTC. The encoded protein is CASSHGTGKDEQYF.